This record looks at one T cell receptor beta chain sequence and its context. Germline V gene sequence: CDR1 GTSNPN, CDR2 SVGIG (reference sequence). V was clipped by 4 bases and J by 4 bases, with 13 bases between them. The CDR3 extends over 14 amino acids. The entry originates in a study of technical replicates of blood from a handful of donors. The table came from immunoSEQ multiplex PCR; TCRdb's copy has only in-frame clones and leaves some out. In the table there are more than 90,000 clones, around 95% of which are singletons. V and J are TRBV30 and TRBJ2-2; tentatively, D is TRBD2 (5 bases). The sample taken for sequencing was T cells isolated from PBMCs. The source of this sequence is a human donor in good health. CDR3 protein: CAWTQMAGTGELFF. DNA of the CDR3: TGTGCCTGGACCCAAATGGCGGGCACCGGGGAGCTGTTTTTT.